One sample yielded the 26 T cell receptor beta chains listed below, sequenced in a study of T cells in women clearing cervical HPV infection. Libraries were prepared by immunoSEQ multiplex PCR; TCRdb keeps only in-frame clonotypes and omits some of them. The table gives more than 30,000 clones; the top ten clones make up around 3.9% of it. Input material: blood buffy coat. The receptors come from a woman aged 18-70 years with a cervical HPV16 infection that either progressed to CIN3+ or cleared (not recorded which).

Points on this clone: The observed sequence ends 3 residues before the CDR3 terminus, with the missing tail filled in from the germline J gene. J is TRBJ2-2 and V is TRBV7-3; D might be TRBD1 (6 bases). With 5 bases removed from V and 1 base from J, the gap between germline ends came to 8 bases. The CDR3 runs 14 residues. Germline CDR1 and CDR2: SGHTA and FQGTGA. The CDR3 spells CASSQGRNTGELFF. The covered CDR3 bases are TGTGCCAGCAGCCAGGGGCGGAACACCGGGGAG. Complete variable domain (other parts from reference TRBV7-3 and TRBJ2-2): GAGVSQTPSNKVTEKGKYVELRCDPISGHTALYWYRQSLGQGPEFLIYFQGTGAADDSGLPNDRFFAVRPEGSVSTLKIQRTERGDSAVYLCASSQGRNTGELFFGEGSRLTVL.

As concerns this clone: The missing CDR3 end, 3 residues past where the read stops, is filled in from the germline J gene. This chain joins TRBV7-8 and TRBJ2-7; 11 nucleotides match TRBD1. CDR1 SGHVS and CDR2 FQNEAQ come from the germline V gene. This CDR3 has 15 amino acids. V was clipped by 0 bases and J by 5 bases; unmatched bases: 3. Here the CDR3 reads CASSLAGDRGNEQYF. CDR3 DNA (partial): TGTGCCAGCAGCTTAGCAGGGGACAGGGGGAACGAG.

To note about this clone: The read terminates 3 residues before the CDR3 end, so the remaining end is supplied by the germline J gene. The chain combines TRBV6-2 or TRBV6-3 with TRBJ1-6, with TRBD1 matching over 10 bases. J gave up 11 bases and V 8 bases, and 9 bases lay outside the gene matches. The germline CDR1 and CDR2 sequences are MNHEY and SVGEGT. The CDR3 length is 14 residues. The sequenced part of the CDR3 DNA is TGTGCCAGCGGCAGGACAGGGGGAAGTACACCC. It codes for CASGRTGGSTP. The CDR3 in full is CASGRTGGSTPLHF.

Comment on this clone: The read terminates 3 residues before the CDR3 end, so the remaining end is supplied by the germline J gene. This chain connects TRBV2 to TRBJ1-6, with D possibly being TRBD1 (5 bases). CDR3 length: 15 amino acids. The germline V gene has CDR1 SNHLY and CDR2 FYNNEI. With 1 base removed from V and 10 bases from J, the gap between germline ends came to 14 bases. The CDR3 bases that were read are TGTGCCAGCAGTGAAGATCGGGGGGGAGGGTCACCC. The encoded protein is CASSEDRGGGSP. The full CDR3 is CASSEDRGGGSPLHF. The variable domain in full, completed from reference TRBV2 and TRBJ1-6, reads EPEVTQTPSHQVTQMGQEVILRCVPISNHLYFYWYRQILGQKVEFLVSFYNNEISEKSEIFDDQFSVERPDGSNFTLKIRSTKLEDSAMYFCASSEDRGGGSPLHFGNGTRLTVT.

On this clone itself: The read ends 3 residues early relative to the CDR3; the germline J gene fills the gap. V usage is TRBV2 and J usage is TRBJ1-1; 7 positions agree with TRBD1. The CDR3 loop spans 16 amino acids. Trimming cost V 7 bases and J 0 bases; bases outside gene matches: 11. The germline gives CDR1 SNHLY, CDR2 FYNNEI. The CDR3 is CASKGAGSPMNTEAFF. The DNA read from the CDR3 is TGTGCCAGCAAGGGGGCAGGAAGTCCCATGAACACTGAA.

Note on this clone: The read falls 3 residues short of the CDR3 end, and the missing part is taken from the germline J gene. V usage is TRBV19 and J usage is TRBJ1-4, with 9 bases that match TRBD1. CDR1 is LNHDA and CDR2 is SQIVND in the germline V gene (reference sequence). The J segment lost 4 bases and the V segment lost 7 bases, leaving 4 bases of the junction unmatched. The CDR3 is 14 residues long. The CDR3 loop is CASMVTGGNEKLFF. CDR3 DNA, as far as it was read: TGTGCCAGTATGGTGACAGGGGGTAATGAAAAA.

On this clone itself: Read coverage stops 3 residues before the CDR3 terminus; the germline J gene supplies the remainder. This sequence joins TRBV10-3 and TRBJ2-1; 10 bases are a match to TRBD2. J lost 7 bases, V lost 2 bases, and 14 bases had no gene match. The CDR3 covers 18 residues. Looked up from germline, CDR1 is ENHRY and CDR2 is SYGVKD. The CDR3 loop reads CAISEGRGGTSVSNEQFF. Partial CDR3 DNA: TGTGCCATCAGTGAGGGGAGAGGCGGGACTAGCGTCTCTAATGAG.

With respect to this clone: The read halts 3 residues ahead of the CDR3 end, with the missing end drawn from the germline J gene. The chain couples TRBV4-1 to TRBJ1-2; TRBD1 might be the D (5 bases). The CDR3 totals 17 residues. CDR1 is MGHRA, CDR2 YSYEKL, per germline. V was clipped by 0 bases and J by 2 bases, with 16 bases between them. The DNA read from the CDR3 is TGCGCCAGCAGCCAAGATCCCGGGGGAGGGAGGAACTATGGC. Its translation: CASSQDPGGGRNYG. The whole CDR3 reads CASSQDPGGGRNYGYTF.

Notes on this clone: The read falls 3 residues short of the CDR3 end, and the missing part is taken from the germline J gene. This chain links TRBV29-1 with TRBJ1-4; 7 bases align to TRBD1. Germline CDR1 SQVTM, CDR2 ANQGSEA. The CDR3 runs 15 residues. Trimming took 4 bases from V and 4 from J; bases not matched to a gene: 9. The DNA read from the CDR3 is TGCAGCGTTGTGACAAGACAGGGAAGTAATGAAAAA. Amino acids: CSVVTRQGSNEK. The CDR3, in full, reads CSVVTRQGSNEKLFF.

This clone is identified as medium-sized (0.01 to 0.1%) from frequency. The read stops 3 residues short of the end of the CDR3; the missing end is completed from the germline J gene. V usage is TRBV6-2 or TRBV6-3 and J usage is TRBJ2-6, with 8 bases identical to TRBD1. V trimming: 5 bases; J trimming: 4 bases; junction bases outside the gene matches: 7. The germline CDR1 and CDR2 sequences are MNHEY and SVGEGT. The CDR3 consists of 16 residues. The CDR3 reads CASSTTGDAGANVLTF. CDR3 bases read: TGTGCCAGCAGTACGACAGGGGACGCCGGGGCCAACGTC.

On this clone itself: The CDR3 extends 3 residues past the end of the read, so its final part is completed from the germline J gene. This chain connects TRBV5-1 to TRBJ1-1; D is ambiguous. The CDR3 is made up of 11 amino acids. Germline-derived CDR1 and CDR2 are SGHRS and YFSETQ. The CDR3 bases that were read are TGCGCCAGCAGCTTGTCCCAGAAC. Its protein is CASSLSQN. The entire CDR3 protein reads CASSLSQNAFF.

A remark on this clone: The read finishes 3 residues shy of the CDR3 end, and the germline J gene is used to complete it. This chain connects TRBV20-1 to TRBJ2-5; D might be TRBD2 (5 bases). V lost 0 bases and J lost 7, with 15 bases in between. In germline, CDR1 is DFQATT, CDR2 SNEGSKA (reference sequence). The CDR3 has 14 amino acids. The CDR3 is CSARDPGGPGTQYF. CDR3 bases read: TGCAGTGCTAGAGATCCAGGCGGGCCCGGGACC.

A note on this clone: The junction departs from the called germline gene at one end, perhaps through a read error. The DNA ends 3 residues before the CDR3 does, and the rest of the CDR3 is filled in from the germline J gene. This chain links TRBV4-2 with TRBJ2-5; the match to TRBD2 covers 15 bases. CDR3 length: 18 residues. The germline V gene encodes CDR1 LGHNA and CDR2 YNFKEQ. CDR3 bases read: TGCGCCAGCAGCCGCGGACTAGCGGGGGGGTATGGGGAAAAGACC. It is translated as CASSRGLAGGYGEKT. The whole CDR3 protein is CASSRGLAGGYGEKTQYF.

Worth noting for this clone: The sequenced fragment ends 3 residues before the CDR3 boundary, so the rest is inferred from the germline J gene. The chain couples TRBV7-9 to TRBJ2-4; 9 bases fit TRBD1. CDR1 is SEHNR, CDR2 FQNEAQ, per germline (reference sequence). The CDR3 covers 14 residues. Incomplete CDR3 DNA: TGTGCCAGCAGCTATGGGACAGGGAGCTATGGT. Its translation: CASSYGTGSYG. The CDR3 reads in full as CASSYGTGSYGQYF. Supplemented by reference TRBV7-9 and TRBJ2-4, the full variable domain reads DTGVSQNPRHKITKRGQNVTFRCDPISEHNRLYWYRQTLGQGPEFLTYFQNEAQLEKSRLLSDRFSAERPKGSFSTLEIQRTEQGDSAMYLCASSYGTGSYGQYFGAGTRLSVL.

Worth noting for this clone: Read sequence stops 3 residues before the CDR3 end, and the germline J gene provides the missing end. The genes are TRBV7-3 and TRBJ1-1; D possibly corresponds to TRBD1 (6 bases). The V and J ends lost 5 bases and 5 bases respectively, with 15 bases between them. The CDR3 spans 14 residues. Germline V CDR1 and CDR2: SGHTA, FQGTGA. The CDR3 bases that were read are TGTGCCAGCAGCATGAACAGGGATGGAACTGAA. Its protein product is CASSMNRDGTE. From start to end, the CDR3 is CASSMNRDGTEAFF.

To note about this clone: The read halts 3 residues ahead of the CDR3 end, with the missing end drawn from the germline J gene. J is TRBJ2-7 and V is TRBV7-6, with 7 bases fitting TRBD2. Germline CDR1 reads SGHVS; CDR2 reads FNYEAQ. This CDR3 has 15 residues. The V and J ends lost 3 bases and 4 bases, in that order; junction bases with no gene match: 9. Partial CDR3 DNA: TGTGCCAGCAGCTTCCTGGGGGGAGGGGTTTACGAG. This sequence encodes CASSFLGGGVYE. The complete CDR3 protein is CASSFLGGGVYEQYF.

In regard to this clone: The CDR3 end falls 3 residues outside the read, so it is completed with the germline J gene. This chain links TRBV9 with TRBJ1-6, with D possibly matching TRBD1 (6 bases). The V gene's germline CDR1 is SGDLS and CDR2 YYNGEE. The CDR3 is 17 amino acids. The V gene lost 3 bases and the J gene lost 7 bases, with 20 bases spanning the gap. Partial CDR3 DNA: TGTGCCAGCAGCGCCCCCTTGAAGGGAAGGGGGAATTCACCC. Translation: CASSAPLKGRGNSP. The entire CDR3 sequence reads CASSAPLKGRGNSPLHF.

On this clone: The CDR3 is cut off 3 residues early in the read; its end comes from the germline J gene. V usage is TRBV5-1 and J usage is TRBJ2-5; 8 positions match TRBD2. Trimming removed 3 bases from V and 4 bases from J; junction bases left unmatched: 2. Germline CDR1 and CDR2: SGHRS and YFSETQ. The CDR3 contains 13 residues. The CDR3 bases that were read are TGCGCCAGCAGCTCTAGCGGGTCAGAGACC. Translation: CASSSSGSET. The full-length CDR3 reads as CASSSSGSETQYF.

With respect to this clone: The read is 3 residues too short to cover the CDR3 end, so that end is filled in from the germline J gene. The V and J genes are TRBV20-1 and TRBJ2-4; TRBD2 aligns across 7 bases. This CDR3 comprises 16 residues. After removal of 3 bases from V and 6 bases from J, the junction contained 14 bases not matched to a gene. Germline values: CDR1 DFQATT, CDR2 SNEGSKA (reference sequence). The CDR3 protein is CSASLGGTTGRNIQYF. CDR3 DNA (partial): TGCAGTGCTAGTCTCGGGGGGACCACTGGGAGAAACATT.

On this clone: The read ends 3 residues shy of where the CDR3 ends; the end is completed using the germline J gene. The chain links TRBV20-1 to TRBJ2-3; 10 bases map to TRBD2. Germline V gives CDR1 DFQATT, CDR2 SNEGSKA (reference sequence). This CDR3 spans 14 amino acids. With V trimmed by 4 bases and J by 5 bases, 6 bases remained unmatched. CDR3 DNA, as far as it was read: TGCAGTGCTATGGGAGCGGGAGGGATAGATACG. Protein sequence: CSAMGAGGIDT. The CDR3 as a whole reads CSAMGAGGIDTQYF.

On this clone: The read halts 3 residues ahead of the CDR3 end, with the missing end drawn from the germline J gene. The sample carries other DNA sequences with the same CDR3. The chain recombines TRBV20-1 with TRBJ1-4; possible D gene TRBD1, 6 bases. This CDR3 spans 16 amino acids. V lost 3 bases and J 8 bases, leaving 22 bases between the germline ends. Germline lookup yields CDR1 DFQATT and CDR2 SNEGSKA (reference sequence). CDR3 residues: CSASAALAGVGEKLFF. The sequenced part of the CDR3 DNA is TGCAGTGCTAGTGCTGCGTTGGCAGGGGTCGGAGAAAAA.

On this clone: Read coverage stops 3 residues before the CDR3 terminus; the germline J gene supplies the remainder. The chain recombines TRBV7-9 with TRBJ2-7; TRBD1 matches 10 bases. The V gene's germline CDR1 is SEHNR and CDR2 FQNEAQ (reference sequence). Trimming removed 0 bases from V and 6 bases from J; junction bases left unmatched: 5. CDR3 length: 15 amino acids. This CDR3 is CASSLASRTGGEQYF. The CDR3 bases that were read are TGTGCCAGCAGCTTAGCCAGCAGGACAGGGGGCGAG.

As concerns this clone: The read falls 3 residues short of the CDR3 end, and the missing part is taken from the germline J gene. The chain is built from TRBV28 and TRBJ2-3, with TRBD2 matching 13 bases. Trimming took 5 bases from V and 0 from J; bases not matched to a gene: 8. The CDR3 loop spans 18 amino acids. Germline V CDR1 and CDR2: MDHEN, SYDVKM. The CDR3 bases that were read are TGTGCCAGCAGTCCTCGACTAGCGGGAGGCCCCAGCACAGATACG. Protein sequence: CASSPRLAGGPSTDT. In full, the CDR3 reads CASSPRLAGGPSTDTQYF.

Details on this clone: The DNA ends 3 residues before the CDR3 does, and the rest of the CDR3 is filled in from the germline J gene. The chain links TRBV5-6 to TRBJ1-5; no reliable D call. V was trimmed by 1 base and J by 7 bases, leaving 12 bases between them. The CDR3 length is 14 residues. Germline lookup yields CDR1 SGHDT and CDR2 YYEEEE. CDR3 DNA (partial): TGTGCCAGCAGCTTGTGGGCCGGGGAACAGCCC. Protein product: CASSLWAGEQP. The complete CDR3 sequence is CASSLWAGEQPQHF.

Points on this clone: The sequence runs out 3 residues before the end of the CDR3; the remainder is reconstructed from the germline J gene. This rearrangement joins TRBV2 to TRBJ2-3; 11 bases align to TRBD2. Germline values: CDR1 SNHLY, CDR2 FYNNEI. CDR3 length equals 16 residues. With 5 bases clipped from V and 4 bases from J, the junction kept 8 bases outside the gene matches. CDR3 sequence: CASSLGTSGAADTQYF. The sequenced part of the CDR3 DNA is TGTGCCAGCAGTCTTGGGACTAGCGGCGCCGCAGATACG.

Note on this clone: The CDR3 extends 3 residues past the end of the read, so its final part is completed from the germline J gene. This rearrangement joins TRBV7-9 to TRBJ2-7; TRBD1 matches 7 bases. This CDR3 region has 14 residues. Germline loops: CDR1 SEHNR, CDR2 FQNEAQ (reference sequence). The J segment lost 2 bases and the V segment lost 1 base, leaving 2 bases of the junction unmatched. The covered CDR3 bases are TGTGCCAGCAGCTTAGACGGACAGGCCTACGAG. Encoded protein: CASSLDGQAYE. The entire CDR3 is CASSLDGQAYEQYF.